This is a list of T cell receptor beta chains from one sample in a study of cytomegalovirus exposure and HLA in healthy donors. Assay: immunoSEQ multiplex PCR; the TCRdb copy retains only in-frame clones and omits some. The table lists approximately 190,000 clones, about nine tenths of them singletons. Sequencing was performed on PBMCs. These receptors were obtained from a man between 25 and 39 years old in good health and CMV-seronegative. CDR3s include the opening cysteine and the closing phenylalanine or tryptophan. A D gene is named only where the DNA matches it firmly. Expanded clones get a size class; other rows say once, few or many, or leave the size out.

j_call d_call v_call clone_size cdr3_aa cdr3_nt
TRBJ2-7 NA TRBV19 NA CASSIAGGALTYEQYF TGTGCCAGTAGTATAGCTGGAGGGGCGCTGACCTACGAGCAGTACTTC
TRBJ2-3 TRBD2 TRBV4-2 NA CASSQASGGATDTQYF TGTGCCAGCAGCCAAGCCAGCGGGGGGGCCACAGATACGCAGTATTTT
TRBJ2-3 TRBD1 TRBV9 NA CASSVMGQGFTDTQYF TGTGCCAGCAGCGTGATGGGACAGGGCTTCACAGATACGCAGTATTTT
TRBJ2-1 NA TRBV2 NA CASSLGQGLTNEQFF TGTGCCAGCAGCCTCGGACAAGGGCTCACCAATGAGCAGTTCTTC
TRBJ2-1 NA TRBV4-2 NA CASSQEPSGSSYNEQFF TGTGCCAGCAGCCAAGAACCGAGCGGTAGCTCCTACAATGAGCAGTTCTTC
TRBJ2-7 NA TRBV19 NA CASSWTGSYEQYF TGTGCCAGTAGTTGGACCGGGAGCTACGAGCAGTACTTC
TRBJ1-4 TRBD1 TRBV9 NA CASSPQGADEKLFF TGTGCCAGCAGCCCCCAGGGGGCTGATGAAAAACTGTTTTTT
TRBJ1-2 TRBD1 TRBV28 once CASRTGGNYGYTF TGTGCCAGTAGGACAGGGGGTAACTATGGCTACACCTTC
TRBJ2-7 NA TRBV15 once CATSRPIRVPYEQYF TGTGCCACCAGCCGGCCCATCAGGGTCCCCTACGAGCAGTACTTC
TRBJ2-3 NA TRBV5-1 NA CASSLFGTQGTQYF TGCGCCAGCAGCTTGTTCGGGACACAAGGTACGCAGTATTTT
TRBJ1-4 TRBD1 TRBV4-3 NA CASSQDYGTGVEKLFF TGCGCCAGCAGCCAAGATTATGGGACAGGGGTCGAAAAACTGTTTTTT
TRBJ2-3 NA TRBV7-2 NA CASSIQGSSTDTQYF TGTGCCAGCAGCATCCAGGGGTCTAGCACAGATACGCAGTATTTT
TRBJ1-2 NA TRBV11-2 NA CASSFPNPGRLRNGYTF TGTGCCAGCAGCTTCCCTAATCCCGGCAGGTTGCGTAATGGCTACACCTTC
TRBJ1-3 NA TRBV2 once CASGGGRKTGNTIYF TGTGCCAGCGGGGGGGGCCGGAAAACTGGAAACACCATATATTTT
TRBJ1-2 NA TRBV10-2 once CASREREGGGGYTF TGCGCCAGCAGGGAGAGAGAGGGGGGGGGAGGCTACACCTTC
TRBJ1-1 NA TRBV9 NA CASSTGILGPHLNTEAFF TGTGCCAGCAGCACCGGGATCCTTGGGCCACACCTGAACACTGAAGCTTTCTTT
TRBJ2-2 NA TRBV5-1 NA CASSQTGSRELFF TGCGCCAGCAGCCAGACAGGTTCGCGGGAGCTGTTTTTT
TRBJ1-2 NA TRBV5-1 NA CASSPGADVYTF TGCGCCAGCAGCCCAGGGGCTGATGTCTACACCTTC
TRBJ2-7 TRBD1 TRBV19 NA CASSTRQGPYEQYF TGTGCCAGTAGTACCCGACAGGGACCCTACGAGCAGTACTTC
TRBJ2-5 NA TRBV5-4 NA CASSLVREETQYF TGTGCCAGCAGCTTGGTAAGAGAGGAGACCCAGTACTTC
TRBJ1-2 NA TRBV9 NA CASSVRGADGYTF TGTGCCAGCAGCGTACGGGGGGCGGATGGCTACACCTTC
TRBJ2-5 NA TRBV5-6 NA CASSPRGGGFFETQYF TGTGCCAGCAGCCCCCGAGGGGGTGGCTTTTTTGAGACCCAGTACTTC
TRBJ2-7 TRBD2 TRBV4-1 NA CASSQRTSGPYEQYF TGCGCCAGCAGCCAGAGGACTAGCGGGCCCTACGAGCAGTACTTC
TRBJ2-5 NA TRBV13 NA CASSLGGSQETQYF TGTGCCAGCAGCTTAGGCGGGAGCCAAGAGACCCAGTACTTC
TRBJ1-5 TRBD1 TRBV7-8 once CASRRTGQGGNQPQHF TGTGCCAGCAGAAGAACCGGACAGGGGGGCAATCAGCCCCAGCATTTT
TRBJ2-7 NA TRBV4-3 few CASSQGPDTSYEQYF TGCGCCAGCAGCCAAGGTCCGGACACTTCCTACGAGCAGTACTTC
TRBJ2-2 TRBD2 TRBV7-9 NA CSSSNPAGGNTGELFF TGTTCCAGCAGCAACCCAGCGGGAGGGAACACCGGGGAGCTGTTTTTT
TRBJ2-7 TRBD2 TRBV6-6 NA CASSIGLAPYEQYF TGTGCCAGCAGTATCGGACTAGCCCCCTACGAGCAGTACTTC
TRBJ1-4 TRBD1 TRBV7-9 NA CASSWGQGREKLFF TGTGCCAGCAGCTGGGGACAGGGAAGGGAAAAACTGTTTTTT
TRBJ2-1 NA TRBV7-2 NA CASSWQTYNEQFF TGTGCCAGCAGCTGGCAAACATACAATGAGCAGTTCTTC
TRBJ1-1 NA TRBV28 NA CASSLRGNTEAFF TGTGCCAGCAGCCTTAGGGGGAACACTGAAGCTTTCTTT
TRBJ1-2 TRBD1 TRBV5-1 NA CASSLFRDRGLGGYTF TGCGCCAGCAGCTTGTTCCGGGACAGGGGGCTAGGGGGCTACACCTTC
TRBJ2-2 NA TRBV9 NA CASSRGSNTGELFF TGTGCCAGCAGCCGAGGGTCGAACACCGGGGAGCTGTTTTTT
TRBJ2-7 NA TRBV5-1 NA CASSLSQVDSYEQYF TGCGCCAGCAGCTTGTCACAGGTTGACTCCTACGAGCAGTACTTC
TRBJ2-2 NA TRBV5-1 once CASSLLANTGELFF TGCGCCAGCAGTCTCCTAGCGAACACCGGGGAGCTGTTTTTT
TRBJ2-2 NA TRBV9 NA CASSVDGTGNGELFF TGTGCCAGCAGCGTAGATGGTACCGGGAACGGGGAGCTGTTTTTT
TRBJ2-7 TRBD2 TRBV10-3 NA CAISERGSGGEQYF TGTGCCATCAGTGAACGGGGATCGGGGGGCGAGCAGTACTTC
TRBJ2-5 NA TRBV19 NA CATSIGYRESRLETQYF TGTGCCACCTCAATTGGGTACAGGGAATCGAGGTTGGAGACCCAGTACTTC
TRBJ1-3 NA TRBV6-5 few CASSYSARFGNTIYF TGTGCCAGCAGTTATTCGGCGCGGTTCGGAAACACCATATATTTT
TRBJ2-1 TRBD1 TRBV11-2 few CASSLRGDRSYNEQFF TGTGCCAGCAGCTTAAGGGGGGACAGGTCCTACAATGAGCAGTTCTTC
TRBJ2-1 TRBD1 TRBV6-1 few CASGQVNEQFF TGTGCCAGCGGACAGGTCAATGAGCAGTTCTTC
TRBJ1-5 TRBD1 TRBV5-1 NA CASSLVQGGQPQHF TGCGCCAGCAGCTTGGTACAGGGGGGTCAGCCCCAGCATTTT
TRBJ2-3 NA TRBV15 few CATSRGVATTNTQYF TGTGCCACCAGCAGAGGGGTAGCGACGACGAATACGCAGTATTTT